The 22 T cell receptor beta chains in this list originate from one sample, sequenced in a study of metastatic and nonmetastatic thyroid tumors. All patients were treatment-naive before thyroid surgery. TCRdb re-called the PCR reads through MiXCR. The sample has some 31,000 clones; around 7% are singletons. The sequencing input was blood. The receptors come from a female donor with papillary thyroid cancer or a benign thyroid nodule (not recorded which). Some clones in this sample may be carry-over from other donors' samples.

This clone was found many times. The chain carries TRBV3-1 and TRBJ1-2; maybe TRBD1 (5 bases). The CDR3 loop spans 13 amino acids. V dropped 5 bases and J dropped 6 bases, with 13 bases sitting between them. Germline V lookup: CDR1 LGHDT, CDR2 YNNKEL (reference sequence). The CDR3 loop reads CASSLLDMNGYTF. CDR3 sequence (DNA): TGTGCCAGCAGCTTACTGGACATGAATGGCTACACCTTC.

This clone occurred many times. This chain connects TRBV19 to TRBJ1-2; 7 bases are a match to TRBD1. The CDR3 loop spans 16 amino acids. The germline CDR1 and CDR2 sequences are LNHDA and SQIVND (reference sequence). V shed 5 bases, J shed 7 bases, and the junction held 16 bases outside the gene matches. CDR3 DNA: TGTGCCAGTAGTTCCCTTAAAACAGGGGCCGCCAGTGGCTACACCTTC. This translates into CASSSLKTGAASGYTF.

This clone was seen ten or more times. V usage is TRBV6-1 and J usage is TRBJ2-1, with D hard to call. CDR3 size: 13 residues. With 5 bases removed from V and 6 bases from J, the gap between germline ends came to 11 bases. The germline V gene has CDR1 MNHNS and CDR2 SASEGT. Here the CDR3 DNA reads TGTGCCAGCAGTTCGGGCCCCGGCAATGAGCAGTTCTTC. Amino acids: CASSSGPGNEQFF.

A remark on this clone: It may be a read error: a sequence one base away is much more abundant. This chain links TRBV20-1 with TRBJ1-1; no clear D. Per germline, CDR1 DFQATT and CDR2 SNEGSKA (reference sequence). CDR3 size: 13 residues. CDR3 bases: TGCATTGCTAGAGTTCCGCAGAACACTGAAGCTTTCTTT. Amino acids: CIARVPQNTEAFF.

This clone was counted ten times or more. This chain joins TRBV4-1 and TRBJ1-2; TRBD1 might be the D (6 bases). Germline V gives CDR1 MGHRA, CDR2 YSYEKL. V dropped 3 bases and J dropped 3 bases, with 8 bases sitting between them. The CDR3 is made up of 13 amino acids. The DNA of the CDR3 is TGCGCCAGCAGCCACCAGGGGCACTATGGCTACACCTTC. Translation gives CASSHQGHYGYTF.

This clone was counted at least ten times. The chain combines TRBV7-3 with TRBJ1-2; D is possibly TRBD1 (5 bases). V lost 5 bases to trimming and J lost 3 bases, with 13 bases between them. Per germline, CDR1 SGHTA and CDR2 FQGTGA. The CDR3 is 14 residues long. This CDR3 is CASSPYGGDYGYTF. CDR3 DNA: TGTGCCAGCAGCCCTTACGGAGGGGACTATGGCTACACCTTC.

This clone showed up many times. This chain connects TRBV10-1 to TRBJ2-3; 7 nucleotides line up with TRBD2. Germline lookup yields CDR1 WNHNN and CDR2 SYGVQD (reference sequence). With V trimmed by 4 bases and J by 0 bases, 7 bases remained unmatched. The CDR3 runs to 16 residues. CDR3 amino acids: CASSAGLTGSTDTQYF. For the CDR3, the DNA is TGCGCCAGCAGTGCGGGACTAACAGGTAGCACAGATACGCAGTATTTT.

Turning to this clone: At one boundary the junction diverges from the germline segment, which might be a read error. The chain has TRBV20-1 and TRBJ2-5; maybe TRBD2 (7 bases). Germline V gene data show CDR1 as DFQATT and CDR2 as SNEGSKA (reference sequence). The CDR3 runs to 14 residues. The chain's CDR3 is CSAKSGDIVETHYF. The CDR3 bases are TGCAGTGCGAAAAGCGGGGACATCGTGGAGACCCATTACTTC.

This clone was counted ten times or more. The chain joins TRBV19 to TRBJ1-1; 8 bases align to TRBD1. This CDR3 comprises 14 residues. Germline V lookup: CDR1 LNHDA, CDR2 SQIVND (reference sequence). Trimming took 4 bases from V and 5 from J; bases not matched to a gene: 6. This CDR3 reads CASSTDRGSTEAFF. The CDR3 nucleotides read TGTGCCAGTAGTACAGACAGGGGATCTACTGAAGCTTTCTTT.

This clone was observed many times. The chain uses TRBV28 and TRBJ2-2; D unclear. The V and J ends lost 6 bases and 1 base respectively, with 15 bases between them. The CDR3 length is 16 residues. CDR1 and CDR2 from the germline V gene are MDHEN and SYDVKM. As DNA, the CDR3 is TGTGCCAGCAGGCGGCAAAGTACCCTGAACACCGGGGAGCTGTTTTTT. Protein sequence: CASRRQSTLNTGELFF.

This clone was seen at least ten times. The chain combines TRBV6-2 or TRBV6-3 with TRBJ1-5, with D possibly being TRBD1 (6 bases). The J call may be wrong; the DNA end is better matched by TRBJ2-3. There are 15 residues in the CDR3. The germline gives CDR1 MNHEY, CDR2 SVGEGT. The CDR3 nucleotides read TGTGCCAGCAGTCAGAGGGGGTTAGGTAATCAGCCCCAGTATTTT. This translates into CASSQRGLGNQPQYF.

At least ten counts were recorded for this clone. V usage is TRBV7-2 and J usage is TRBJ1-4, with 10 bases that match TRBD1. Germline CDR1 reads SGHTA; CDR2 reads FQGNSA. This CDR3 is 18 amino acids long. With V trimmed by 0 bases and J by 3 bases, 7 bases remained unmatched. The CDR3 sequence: CASSLARSGQGSNEKLFF. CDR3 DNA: TGTGCCAGCAGCTTAGCGAGATCGGGACAGGGGTCTAATGAAAAACTGTTTTTT.

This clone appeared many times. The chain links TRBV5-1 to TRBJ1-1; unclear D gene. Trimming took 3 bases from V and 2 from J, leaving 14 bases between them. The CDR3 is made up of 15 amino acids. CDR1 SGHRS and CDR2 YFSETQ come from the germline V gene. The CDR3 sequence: CASSSAGVTNTEAFF. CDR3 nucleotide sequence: TGCGCCAGCAGCTCGGCCGGAGTAACCAACACTGAAGCTTTCTTT.

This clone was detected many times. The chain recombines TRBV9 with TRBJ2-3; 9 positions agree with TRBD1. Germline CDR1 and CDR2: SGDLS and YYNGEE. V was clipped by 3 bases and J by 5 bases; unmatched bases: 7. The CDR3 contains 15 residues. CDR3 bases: TGTGCCAGCAGCGGCAACAGGGGGCGTGGAGATACGCAGTATTTT. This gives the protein CASSGNRGRGDTQYF.

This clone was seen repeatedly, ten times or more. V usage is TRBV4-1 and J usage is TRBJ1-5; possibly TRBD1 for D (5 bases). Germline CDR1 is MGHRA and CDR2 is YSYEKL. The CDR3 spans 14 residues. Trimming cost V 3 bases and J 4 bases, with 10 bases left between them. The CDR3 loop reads CASSHRGTNQPQHF. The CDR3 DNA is TGCGCCAGCAGCCACCGGGGCACGAATCAGCCCCAGCATTTT.

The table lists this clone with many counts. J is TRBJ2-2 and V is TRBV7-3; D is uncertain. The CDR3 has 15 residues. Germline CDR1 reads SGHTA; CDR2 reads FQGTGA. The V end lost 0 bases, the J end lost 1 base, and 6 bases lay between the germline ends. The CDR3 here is CASSLTTMNTGELFF. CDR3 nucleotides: TGTGCCAGCAGCTTAACGACAATGAACACCGGGGAGCTGTTTTTT.

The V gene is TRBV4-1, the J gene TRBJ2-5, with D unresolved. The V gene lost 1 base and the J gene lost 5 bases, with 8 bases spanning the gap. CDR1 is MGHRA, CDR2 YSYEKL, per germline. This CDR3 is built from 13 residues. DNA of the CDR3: TGCGCCAGCAGCCAAGTCCCCGGGGAGACCCAGTACTTC. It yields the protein CASSQVPGETQYF.

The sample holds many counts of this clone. The CDR3, as DNA: TGTGCCAGCAGCGTGACTAGCGCCACAGATACGCAGTATTTT. Its protein is CASSVTSATDTQYF. The rearrangement links TRBV9 to TRBJ2-3, with 8 nucleotides matching TRBD2. In germline, CDR1 is SGDLS, CDR2 YYNGEE. The ends lost 2 bases at V and 2 bases at J; junction bases unmatched: 1. This CDR3 is 14 amino acids long.

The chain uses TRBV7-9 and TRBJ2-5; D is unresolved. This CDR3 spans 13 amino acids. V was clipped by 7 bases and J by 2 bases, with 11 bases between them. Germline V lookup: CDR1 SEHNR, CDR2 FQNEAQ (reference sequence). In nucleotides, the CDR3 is TGTGCCAGCATCCAGGTGTGGCAAGAGACCCAGTACTTC. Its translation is CASIQVWQETQYF.

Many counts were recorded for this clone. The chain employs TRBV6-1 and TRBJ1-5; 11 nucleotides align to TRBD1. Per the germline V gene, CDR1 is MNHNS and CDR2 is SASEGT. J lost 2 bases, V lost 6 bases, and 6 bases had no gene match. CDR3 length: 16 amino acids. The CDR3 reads CASSGQGALGNQPQHF. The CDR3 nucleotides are TGTGCCAGCAGCGGACAGGGGGCGTTGGGCAATCAGCCCCAGCATTTT.

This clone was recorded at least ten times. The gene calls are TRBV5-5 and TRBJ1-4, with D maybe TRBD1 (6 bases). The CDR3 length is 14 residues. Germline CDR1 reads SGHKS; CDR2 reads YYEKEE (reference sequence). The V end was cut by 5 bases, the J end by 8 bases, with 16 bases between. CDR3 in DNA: TGTGCCAGCAGGCTGGACAGCTTCCCGGAAAAACTGTTTTTT. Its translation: CASRLDSFPEKLFF. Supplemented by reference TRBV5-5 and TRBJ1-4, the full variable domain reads DAGVTQSPTHLIKTRGQQVTLRCSPISGHKSVSWYQQVLGQGPQFIFQYYEKEERGRGNFPDRFSARQFPNYSSELNVNALLLGDSALYLCASRLDSFPEKLFFGSGTQLSVL.

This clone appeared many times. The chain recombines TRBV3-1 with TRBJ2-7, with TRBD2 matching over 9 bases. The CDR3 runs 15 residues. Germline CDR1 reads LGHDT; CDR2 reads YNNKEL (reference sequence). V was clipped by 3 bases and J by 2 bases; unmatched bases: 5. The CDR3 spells CASSQVAGAAYEQYF. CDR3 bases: TGTGCCAGCAGCCAGGTAGCGGGGGCGGCCTACGAGCAGTACTTC.